This T cell receptor (beta chain) came from a study of identical twins. Study results and limitations: Cross-sectional statistics, not tracking of the same donors, supported the conclusions. High-abundance cord blood beta clonotypes had fewer insertions; memory repertoires showed none.

Germline V gene data show CDR1 as DFQATT and CDR2 as SNEGSKA (reference sequence). The ends were cut back, 6 bases at V and 7 bases at J, with 16 bases in the middle. CDR3 length: 13 amino acids. TCRdb reprocessed the 5' RACE reads with MiXCR, giving one entry per CDR3 protein. The sample gives roughly 720,000 distinct CDR3 sequences, around a sixth of which show up once; around 13% is in the top ten. The sample holds a few counts of this clonotype. Its antigen remains unknown. These same data were also listed under a study on T cells expressing NK-cell markers. Per that study: Dominant NKG2C+ clonotypes were found to form roughly 1.0-7.5% of CD8+ T cells in 5 or 6 donors. HCMV specificity of expanded NKG2C+ T cell clones remained unclear.

The chain couples TRBV20-1 to TRBJ1-5; no firm D call. The material sequenced was PBMCs. The TCR was taken from a woman aged 18-30 years in good health. This CDR3 reads CSARPSLGQPQHF. CDR3 DNA sequence: TGCAGTGCCCGCCCGTCCCTTGGCCAGCCCCAGCATTTT.